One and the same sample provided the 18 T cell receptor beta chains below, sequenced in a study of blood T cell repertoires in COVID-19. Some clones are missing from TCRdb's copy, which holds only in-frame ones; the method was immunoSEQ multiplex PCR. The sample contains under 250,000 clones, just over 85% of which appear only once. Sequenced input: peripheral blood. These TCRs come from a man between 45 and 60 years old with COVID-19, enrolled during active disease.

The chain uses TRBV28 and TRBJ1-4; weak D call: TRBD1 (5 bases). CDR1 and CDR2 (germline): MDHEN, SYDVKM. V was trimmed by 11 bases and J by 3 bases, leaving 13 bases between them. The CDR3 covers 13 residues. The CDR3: CAATRVSNEKLFF. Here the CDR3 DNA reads TGTGCCGCGACCAGGGTGTCTAATGAAAAACTGTTTTTT.

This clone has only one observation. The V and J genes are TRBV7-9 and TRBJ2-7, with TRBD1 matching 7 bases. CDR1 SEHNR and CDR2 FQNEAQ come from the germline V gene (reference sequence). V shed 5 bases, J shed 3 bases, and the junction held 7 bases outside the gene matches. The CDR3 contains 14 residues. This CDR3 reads CASSPRDSRYEQYF. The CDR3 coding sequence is TGTGCCAGCAGCCCACGGGACAGCCGCTACGAGCAGTACTTC.

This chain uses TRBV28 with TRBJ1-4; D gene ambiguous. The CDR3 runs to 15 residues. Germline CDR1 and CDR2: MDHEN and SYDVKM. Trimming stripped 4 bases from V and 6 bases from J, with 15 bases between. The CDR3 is CASSSPALRDEKLFF. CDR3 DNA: TGTGCCAGCAGTTCACCGGCCCTCCGGGATGAAAAACTGTTTTTT. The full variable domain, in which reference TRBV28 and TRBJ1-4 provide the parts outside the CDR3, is DVKVTQSSRYLVKRTGEKVFLECVQDMDHENMFWYRQDPGLGLRLIYFSYDVKMKEKGDIPEGYSVSREKKERFSLILESASTNQTSMYLCASSSPALRDEKLFFGSGTQLSVL.

CDR3 bases: TGTGCCATCAGTAAGACAGGGGTACGCACTGAAGCTTTCTTT. Its translation: CAISKTGVRTEAFF. The rearrangement joins TRBV10-3 to TRBJ1-1, with TRBD1 matching over 8 bases. CDR3 length equals 14 residues. J gave up 4 bases and V 5 bases, and 6 bases lay outside the gene matches. The germline gives CDR1 ENHRY, CDR2 SYGVKD.

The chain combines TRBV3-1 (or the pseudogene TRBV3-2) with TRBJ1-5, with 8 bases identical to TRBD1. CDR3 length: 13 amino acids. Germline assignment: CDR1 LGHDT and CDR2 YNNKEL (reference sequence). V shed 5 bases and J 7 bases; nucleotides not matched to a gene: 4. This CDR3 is CASSDTGGQPQHF. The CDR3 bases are TGTGCCAGCAGCGATACAGGGGGACAGCCCCAGCATTTT.

CDR3 residues: CASSPGQGYIDTQYF. CDR3 DNA: TGTGCCAGCAGCCCAGGACAGGGGTATATAGATACGCAGTATTTT. The gene calls are TRBV5-4 and TRBJ2-3; 9 bases align to TRBD1. The V and J ends lost 4 bases and 5 bases, in that order; junction bases with no gene match: 8. This CDR3 spans 15 amino acids. CDR1 SGHNT and CDR2 YYREEE come from the germline V gene (reference sequence). Full variable domain (rest looked up from reference TRBV5-4 and TRBJ2-3): ETGVTQSPTHLIKTRGQQVTLRCSSQSGHNTVSWYQQALGQGPQFIFQYYREEENGRGNFPPRFSGLQFPNYSSELNVNALELDDSALYLCASSPGQGYIDTQYFGPGTRLTVL.

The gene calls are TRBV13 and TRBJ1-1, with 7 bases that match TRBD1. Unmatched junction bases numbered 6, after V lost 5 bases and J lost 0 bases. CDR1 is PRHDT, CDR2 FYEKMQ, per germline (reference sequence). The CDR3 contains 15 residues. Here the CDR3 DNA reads TGTGCCAGCAGCCCTGGGACAGAATTGAACACTGAAGCTTTCTTT. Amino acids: CASSPGTELNTEAFF.

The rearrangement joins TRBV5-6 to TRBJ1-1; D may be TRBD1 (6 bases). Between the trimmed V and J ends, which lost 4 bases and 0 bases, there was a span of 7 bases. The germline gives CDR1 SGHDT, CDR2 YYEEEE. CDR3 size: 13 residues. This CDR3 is CASSDRMNTEAFF. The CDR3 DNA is TGTGCCAGCAGCGACAGGATGAACACTGAAGCTTTCTTT.

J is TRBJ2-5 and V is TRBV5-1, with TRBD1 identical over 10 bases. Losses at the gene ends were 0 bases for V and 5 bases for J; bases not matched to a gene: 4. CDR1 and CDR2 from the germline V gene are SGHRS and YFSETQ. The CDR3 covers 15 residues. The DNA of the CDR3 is TGCGCCAGCAGCTTGGGACAGGGGGCGATTGAGACCCAGTACTTC. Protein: CASSLGQGAIETQYF.

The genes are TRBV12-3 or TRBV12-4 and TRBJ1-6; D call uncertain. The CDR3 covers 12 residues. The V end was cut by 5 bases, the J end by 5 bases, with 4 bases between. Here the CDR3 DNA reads TGTGCCAGCAGTCGTGATAATTCACCCCTCCACTTT. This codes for CASSRDNSPLHF.

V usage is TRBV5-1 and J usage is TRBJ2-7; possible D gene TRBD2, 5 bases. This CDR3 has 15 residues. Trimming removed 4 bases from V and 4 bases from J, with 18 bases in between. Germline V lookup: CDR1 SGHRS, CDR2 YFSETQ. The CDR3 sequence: CASSQDSQSSYEQYF. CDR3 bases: TGCGCCAGCAGCCAGGACTCCCAGTCCTCTTACGAGCAGTACTTC. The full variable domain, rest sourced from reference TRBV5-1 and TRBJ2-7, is KAGVTQTPRYLIKTRGQQVTLSCSPISGHRSVSWYQQTPGQGLQFLFEYFSETQRNKGNFPGRFSGRQFSNSRSEMNVSTLELGDSALYLCASSQDSQSSYEQYFGPGTRLTVT.

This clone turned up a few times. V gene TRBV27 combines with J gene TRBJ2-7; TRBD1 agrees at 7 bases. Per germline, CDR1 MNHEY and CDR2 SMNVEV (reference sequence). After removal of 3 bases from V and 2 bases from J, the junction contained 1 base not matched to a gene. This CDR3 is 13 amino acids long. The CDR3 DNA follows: TGTGCCAGCAGTTTGACAGGGCCCTACGAGCAGTACTTC. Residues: CASSLTGPYEQYF.

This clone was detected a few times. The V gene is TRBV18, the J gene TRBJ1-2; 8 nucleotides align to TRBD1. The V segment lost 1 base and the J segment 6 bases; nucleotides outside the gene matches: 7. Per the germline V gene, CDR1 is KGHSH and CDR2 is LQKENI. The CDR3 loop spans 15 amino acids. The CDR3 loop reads CASSPLPDREDGYTF. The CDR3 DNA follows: TGTGCCAGCTCACCACTACCGGACAGGGAGGATGGCTACACCTTC.

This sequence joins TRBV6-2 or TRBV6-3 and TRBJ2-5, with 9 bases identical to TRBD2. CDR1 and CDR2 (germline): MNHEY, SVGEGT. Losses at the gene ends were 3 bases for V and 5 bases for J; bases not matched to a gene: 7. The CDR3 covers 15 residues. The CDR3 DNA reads TGTGCCAGCAGTTATGGAGTTCTAGCGGGGGAGACCCAGTACTTC. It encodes CASSYGVLAGETQYF.

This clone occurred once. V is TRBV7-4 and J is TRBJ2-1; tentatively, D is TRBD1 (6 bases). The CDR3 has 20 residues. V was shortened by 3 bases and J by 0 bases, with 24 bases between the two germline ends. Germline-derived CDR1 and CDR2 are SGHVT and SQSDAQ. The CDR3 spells CASSFHVWGRELHSYNEQFF. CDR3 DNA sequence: TGTGCCAGCAGCTTTCATGTTTGGGGGCGCGAGCTTCACTCCTACAATGAGCAGTTCTTC. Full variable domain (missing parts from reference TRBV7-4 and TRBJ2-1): GAGVSQSPRYKVAKRGRDVALRCDSISGHVTLYWYRQTLGQGSEVLTYSQSDAQRDKSGRPSGRFSAERPERSVSTLKIQRTEQGDSAVYLCASSFHVWGRELHSYNEQFFGPGTRLTVL.

In nucleotides, the CDR3 is TGCGCCAGCAGCCACTCTAGACAGGTACGCGGCTACACCTTC. Translation: CASSHSRQVRGYTF. The chain uses TRBV4-1 and TRBJ1-2; maybe TRBD1 (6 bases). The CDR3 is made up of 14 amino acids. Trimming left V 3 bases short and J 8 bases short, with 16 bases between. Per the germline V gene, CDR1 is MGHRA and CDR2 is YSYEKL.

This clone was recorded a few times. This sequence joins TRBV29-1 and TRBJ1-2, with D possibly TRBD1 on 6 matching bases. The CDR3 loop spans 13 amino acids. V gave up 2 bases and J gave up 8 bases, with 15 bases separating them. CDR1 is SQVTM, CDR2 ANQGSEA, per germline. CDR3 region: CSVELGAMQGYTF. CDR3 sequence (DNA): TGCAGCGTTGAATTGGGGGCGATGCAAGGCTACACCTTC. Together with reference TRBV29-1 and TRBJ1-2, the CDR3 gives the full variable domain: SAVISQKPSRDICQRGTSLTIQCQVDSQVTMMFWYRQQPGQSLTLIATANQGSEATYESGFVIDKFPISRPNLTFSTLTVSNMSPEDSSIYLCSVELGAMQGYTFGSGTRLTVV.

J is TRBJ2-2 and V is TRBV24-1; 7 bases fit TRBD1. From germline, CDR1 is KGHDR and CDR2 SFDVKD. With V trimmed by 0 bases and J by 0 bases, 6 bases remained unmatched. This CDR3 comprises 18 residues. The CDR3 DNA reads TGTGCCACCAGTGATTTGCAAGGGGGCAGAACGAACACCGGGGAGCTGTTTTTT. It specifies CATSDLQGGRTNTGELFF.